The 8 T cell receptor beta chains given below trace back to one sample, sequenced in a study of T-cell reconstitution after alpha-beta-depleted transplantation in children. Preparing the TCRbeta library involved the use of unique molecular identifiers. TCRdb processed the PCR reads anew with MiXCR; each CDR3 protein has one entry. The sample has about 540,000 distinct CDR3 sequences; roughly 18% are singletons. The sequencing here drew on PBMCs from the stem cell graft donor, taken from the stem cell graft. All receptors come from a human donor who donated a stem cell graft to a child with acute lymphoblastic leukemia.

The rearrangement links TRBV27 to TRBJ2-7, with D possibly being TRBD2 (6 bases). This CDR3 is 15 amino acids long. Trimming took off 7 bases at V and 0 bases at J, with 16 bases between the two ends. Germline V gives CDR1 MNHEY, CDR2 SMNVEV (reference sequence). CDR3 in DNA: TGTGCCAGCACCTCCGGAGGGATGTACTCCTACGAGCAGTACTTC. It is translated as CASTSGGMYSYEQYF.

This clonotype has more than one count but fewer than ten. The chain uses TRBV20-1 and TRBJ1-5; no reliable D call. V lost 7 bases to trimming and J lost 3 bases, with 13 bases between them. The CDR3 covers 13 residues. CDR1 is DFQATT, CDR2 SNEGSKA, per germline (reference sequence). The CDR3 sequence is CSGVAPPNQPQHF. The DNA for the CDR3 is TGCAGTGGGGTGGCCCCCCCCAATCAGCCCCAGCATTTT.

CDR3 amino acids: CASSPSGSQAEQYF. The DNA of the CDR3 is TGTGCCAGCAGCCCTAGCGGGAGTCAGGCCGAGCAGTACTTC. The V call is TRBV7-2, the J call TRBJ2-7; TRBD2 aligns across 10 bases. The V and J ends lost 5 bases and 6 bases, in that order; junction bases with no gene match: 7. Germline V CDR1 and CDR2: SGHTA, FQGNSA. This CDR3 has 14 residues.

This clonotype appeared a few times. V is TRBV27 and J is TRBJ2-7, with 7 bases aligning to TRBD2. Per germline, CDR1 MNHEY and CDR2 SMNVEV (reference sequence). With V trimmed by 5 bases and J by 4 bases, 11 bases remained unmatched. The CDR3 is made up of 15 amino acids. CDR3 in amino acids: CASSPISGLQYEQYF. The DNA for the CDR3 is TGTGCCAGCAGTCCAATTAGCGGGCTACAATACGAGCAGTACTTC.

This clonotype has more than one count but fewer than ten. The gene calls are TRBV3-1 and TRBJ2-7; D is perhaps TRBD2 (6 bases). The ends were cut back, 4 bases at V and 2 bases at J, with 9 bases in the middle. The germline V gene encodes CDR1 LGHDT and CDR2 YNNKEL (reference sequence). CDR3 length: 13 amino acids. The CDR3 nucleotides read TGTGCCAGCAGCCCCCAGCGGGCCTACGAGCAGTACTTC. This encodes CASSPQRAYEQYF.

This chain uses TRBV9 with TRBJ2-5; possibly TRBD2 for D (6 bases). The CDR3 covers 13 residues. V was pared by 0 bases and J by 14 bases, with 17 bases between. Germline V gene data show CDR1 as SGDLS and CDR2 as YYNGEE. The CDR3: CASSVEISGEFYF. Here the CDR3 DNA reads TGTGCCAGCAGCGTAGAGATTTCGGGGGAGTTCTACTTC.

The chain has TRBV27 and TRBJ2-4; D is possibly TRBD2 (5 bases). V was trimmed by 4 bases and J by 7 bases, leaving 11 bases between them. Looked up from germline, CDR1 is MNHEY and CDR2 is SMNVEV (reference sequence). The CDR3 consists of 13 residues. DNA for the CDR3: TGTGCCAGCAGTTCCCGGGAATGGAACATTCAGTACTTC. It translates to CASSSREWNIQYF.

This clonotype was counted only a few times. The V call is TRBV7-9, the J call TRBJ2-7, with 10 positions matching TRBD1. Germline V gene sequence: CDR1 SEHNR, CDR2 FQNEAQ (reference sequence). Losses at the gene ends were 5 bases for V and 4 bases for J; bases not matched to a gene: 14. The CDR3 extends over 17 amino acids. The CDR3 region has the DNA TGTGCCAGCAGCCGTGAGGGACAGGGGACGGCGTTGTACGAGCAGTACTTC. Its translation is CASSREGQGTALYEQYF.